This TCR beta chain is from a study of blood T cell repertoires in COVID-19. V lost 5 bases to trimming and J lost 9 bases, with 20 bases between them. There are 15 residues in the CDR3. Germline V gives CDR1 LNHDA, CDR2 SQIVND (reference sequence). As originally analysed: Amplifying reference gene primers gave estimates of nucleated cell counts. Method: immunoSEQ multiplex PCR; TCRdb's copy keeps in-frame clones and lacks some. The DNA gave D and trimming, while V, J and clone size come from that table. The table shows 280,000 or so clones, with approximately 86% occurring only once. The chain is built from TRBV19 and TRBJ2-1; perhaps TRBD2 as D (6 bases). The sample was peripheral blood. The receptor comes from a woman aged 25 to 39 who had recovered from COVID-19. The DNA of the CDR3 is TGTGCCAGTAGTTTCTCGACTAGGGGTTGGGGTGAGCAGTTCTTC. This translates into CASSFSTRGWGEQFF.